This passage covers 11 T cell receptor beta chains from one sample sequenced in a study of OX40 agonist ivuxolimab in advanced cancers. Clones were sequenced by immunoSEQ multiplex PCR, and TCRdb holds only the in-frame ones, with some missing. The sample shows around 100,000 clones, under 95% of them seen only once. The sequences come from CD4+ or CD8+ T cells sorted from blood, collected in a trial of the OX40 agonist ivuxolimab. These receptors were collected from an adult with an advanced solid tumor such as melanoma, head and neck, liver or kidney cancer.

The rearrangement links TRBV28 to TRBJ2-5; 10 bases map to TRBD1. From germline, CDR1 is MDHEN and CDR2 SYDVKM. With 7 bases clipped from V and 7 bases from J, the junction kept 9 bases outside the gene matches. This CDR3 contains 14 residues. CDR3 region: CASTRQGASPTQYF. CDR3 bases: TGTGCCAGCACCAGACAGGGGGCCTCCCCGACCCAGTACTTC.

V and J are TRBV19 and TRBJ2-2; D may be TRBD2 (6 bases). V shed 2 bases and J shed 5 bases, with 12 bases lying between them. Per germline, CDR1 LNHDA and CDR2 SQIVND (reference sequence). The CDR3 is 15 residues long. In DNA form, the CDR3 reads TGTGCCAGTAGTATACTTGGGGGGTCGACCGGGGAGCTGTTTTTT. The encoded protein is CASSILGGSTGELFF.

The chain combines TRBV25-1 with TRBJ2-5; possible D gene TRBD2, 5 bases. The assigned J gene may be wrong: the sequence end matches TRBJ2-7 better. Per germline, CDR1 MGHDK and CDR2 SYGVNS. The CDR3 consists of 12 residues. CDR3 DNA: TGTGCCAGCAGCGAGGGTCCCTACGAGCAGTACTTC. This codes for CASSEGPYEQYF.

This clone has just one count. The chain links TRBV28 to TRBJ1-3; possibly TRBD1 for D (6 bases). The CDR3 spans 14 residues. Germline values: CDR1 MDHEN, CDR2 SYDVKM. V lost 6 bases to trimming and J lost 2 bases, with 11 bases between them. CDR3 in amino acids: CASSVPGAGNTIYF. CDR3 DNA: TGTGCCAGCAGCGTTCCAGGGGCTGGAAACACCATATATTTT.

In DNA form, the CDR3 reads TGTGCCAGCTCACCGAGCCTTACAGGGGTCACCGGGGAGCTGTTTTTT. Translation: CASSPSLTGVTGELFF. The chain employs TRBV18 and TRBJ2-2; TRBD1 matches at 7 bases. This CDR3 spans 16 amino acids. Germline assignment: CDR1 KGHSH and CDR2 LQKENI. The V segment lost 3 bases and the J segment 4 bases; nucleotides outside the gene matches: 8.

The CDR3 region is CASSLVIHTEAFF. The CDR3 coding sequence is TGTGCCAGCAGCCTTGTTATCCACACTGAAGCTTTCTTT. The V gene is TRBV7-3, the J gene TRBJ1-1; D gene unclear. The CDR3 is made up of 13 amino acids. The germline V gene has CDR1 SGHTA and CDR2 FQGTGA. With 5 bases removed from V and 3 bases from J, the gap between germline ends came to 10 bases. Variable domain in full (rest from reference TRBV7-3 and TRBJ1-1): GAGVSQTPSNKVTEKGKYVELRCDPISGHTALYWYRQSLGQGPEFLIYFQGTGAADDSGLPNDRFFAVRPEGSVSTLKIQRTERGDSAVYLCASSLVIHTEAFFGQGTRLTVV.

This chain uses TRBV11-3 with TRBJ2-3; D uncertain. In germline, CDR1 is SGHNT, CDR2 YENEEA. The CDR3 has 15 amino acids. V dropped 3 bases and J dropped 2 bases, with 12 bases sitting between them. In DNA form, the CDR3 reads TGTGCCAGCAGCTTTCTGGTTGCGAACACAGATACGCAGTATTTT. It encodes CASSFLVANTDTQYF.

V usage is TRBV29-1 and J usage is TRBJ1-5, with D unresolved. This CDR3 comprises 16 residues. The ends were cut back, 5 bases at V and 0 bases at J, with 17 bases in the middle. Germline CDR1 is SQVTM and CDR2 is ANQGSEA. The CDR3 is CSVPLLIYNSNQPQHF. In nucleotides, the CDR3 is TGCAGCGTTCCGCTCCTGATTTATAATAGCAATCAGCCCCAGCATTTT. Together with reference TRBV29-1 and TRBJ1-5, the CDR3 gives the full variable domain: SAVISQKPSRDICQRGTSLTIQCQVDSQVTMMFWYRQQPGQSLTLIATANQGSEATYESGFVIDKFPISRPNLTFSTLTVSNMSPEDSSIYLCSVPLLIYNSNQPQHFGDGTRLSIL.

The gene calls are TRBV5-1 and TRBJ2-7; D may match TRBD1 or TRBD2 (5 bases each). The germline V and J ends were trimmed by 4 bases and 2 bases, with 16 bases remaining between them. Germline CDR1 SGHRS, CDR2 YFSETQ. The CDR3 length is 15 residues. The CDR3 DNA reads TGCGCCAGCAGCGGATTCCGGGACCGAACCTACGAGCAGTACTTC. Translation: CASSGFRDRTYEQYF.

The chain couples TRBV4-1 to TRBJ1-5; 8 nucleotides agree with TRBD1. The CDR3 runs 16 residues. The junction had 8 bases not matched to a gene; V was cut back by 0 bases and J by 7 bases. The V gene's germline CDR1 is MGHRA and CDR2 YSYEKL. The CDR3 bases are TGCGCCAGCAGCCAAGAAGGCAGGGGGCATGTACAGCCCCAGCATTTT. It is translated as CASSQEGRGHVQPQHF.

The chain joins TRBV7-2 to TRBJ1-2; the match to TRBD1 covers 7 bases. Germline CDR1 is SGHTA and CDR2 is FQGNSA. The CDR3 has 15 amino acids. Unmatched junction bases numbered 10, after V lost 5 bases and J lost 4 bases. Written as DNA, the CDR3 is TGTGCCAGCAGCCCTCAGCTCAGGACAGGCTATGGCTACACCTTC. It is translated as CASSPQLRTGYGYTF.